A single sample is the source of the 26 T cell receptor beta chains below, sequenced in a study of PD-1 blockade in classical Hodgkin lymphoma. The protocol was immunoSEQ multiplex PCR, while the TCRdb copy is restricted to in-frame clones and leaves out a portion. The repertoire holds 80,000 to 100,000 clones, roughly 92% seen once, with roughly 2.8% in the top ten. All patients relapsed after autologous stem cell transplantation, and brentuximab vedotin exposure varied. This material consisted of peripheral blood mononuclear cells (PBMCs), taken at baseline. All receptors derive from a human donor with classical Hodgkin lymphoma.

V and J are TRBV14 and TRBJ1-1; D is unresolved. The CDR3 contains 14 residues. In germline, CDR1 is SGHDN, CDR2 FVKESK. V was clipped by 7 bases and J by 1 base, with 13 bases between them. CDR3 coding DNA: TGTGCCAGCACCCCACTTCGGGCGAACACTGAAGCTTTCTTT. As protein: CASTPLRANTEAFF.

This sequence joins TRBV7-9 and TRBJ2-1; 7 bases line up with TRBD2. V trimming: 4 bases; J trimming: 5 bases; junction bases outside the gene matches: 11. Germline V gene sequence: CDR1 SEHNR, CDR2 FQNEAQ (reference sequence). The CDR3 sequence is 16 residues long. CDR3 coding DNA: TGTGCCAGCAGCTCCCGAGCGGGGTGGGATAACAATGAGCAGTTCTTC. Translating gives CASSSRAGWDNNEQFF.

This chain joins TRBV12-5 and TRBJ2-3; D unresolved. Trimming removed 1 base at V and 2 bases at J, with 13 bases between. The CDR3 is made up of 16 amino acids. In germline, CDR1 is LGHNT, CDR2 FRNRAP. CDR3 region: CASGLGQTTITDTQYF. In nucleotides, the CDR3 is TGTGCTAGTGGTTTGGGGCAGACCACCATCACAGATACGCAGTATTTT. The full variable domain, rest sourced from reference TRBV12-5 and TRBJ2-3, is DARVTQTPRHKVTEMGQEVTMRCQPILGHNTVFWYRQTMMQGLELLAYFRNRAPLDDSGMPKDRFSAEMPDATLATLKIQPSEPRDSAVYFCASGLGQTTITDTQYFGPGTRLTVL.

The rearrangement uses TRBV28 and TRBJ2-7, with 13 positions matching TRBD2. The V gene end was trimmed by 7 bases and the J gene end by 5 bases; junction bases not matched to a gene: 20. This CDR3 is 19 amino acids long. The germline CDR1 and CDR2 sequences are MDHEN and SYDVKM. The CDR3 bases are TGTGCCAGCACCCCTCGGACGGGGGGACTAGCGGGAACCAGGCACGAGCAGTACTTC. It translates to CASTPRTGGLAGTRHEQYF.

The chain is built from TRBV4-1 and TRBJ1-4; the match to TRBD1 covers 10 bases. The V gene's germline CDR1 is MGHRA and CDR2 YSYEKL. CDR3 size: 16 residues. Germline trimming cut 8 bases from V and 6 bases from J; bases unmatched to any gene: 12. The CDR3 loop is CASARQGALGHEKLFF. CDR3 coding DNA: TGCGCCAGCGCGCGACAGGGGGCGCTGGGGCATGAAAAACTGTTTTTT.

The genes are TRBV28 and TRBJ1-2; D unresolved. The germline V gene encodes CDR1 MDHEN and CDR2 SYDVKM. The CDR3 contains 14 residues. The V gene lost 2 bases and the J gene lost 1 base, with 8 bases spanning the gap. The CDR3 region is CASSLQTINYGYTF. In nucleotides, the CDR3 is TGTGCCAGCAGTTTACAGACTATTAACTATGGCTACACCTTC.

V gene TRBV4-1 combines with J gene TRBJ2-7, with D hard to call. The CDR3 is 15 amino acids. CDR1 and CDR2 (germline): MGHRA, YSYEKL. Trimming cost V 6 bases and J 2 bases, with 17 bases left between them. CDR3 loop: CASSQSLTQTYEQYF. In nucleotides, the CDR3 is TGCGCCAGCAGTCAAAGCTTGACACAAACCTACGAGCAGTACTTC.

Here the CDR3 DNA reads TGCAGCGTGGAGGACAGGGGGTATGCTGAGCAGTTCTTC. This translates into CSVEDRGYAEQFF. This chain connects TRBV29-1 to TRBJ2-1, with 10 bases fitting TRBD1. This CDR3 has 13 amino acids. Germline values: CDR1 SQVTM, CDR2 ANQGSEA. J lost 9 bases, V lost 6 bases, and 8 bases had no gene match.

The rearrangement links TRBV7-2 to TRBJ2-3; D uncertain. V gave up 1 base and J gave up 5 bases, with 7 bases separating them. The CDR3 loop spans 13 amino acids. Germline V CDR1 and CDR2: SGHTA, FQGNSA. CDR3 nucleotide sequence: TGTGCCAGCAGCTTAGTTTCGGGAGATACGCAGTATTTT. Protein sequence: CASSLVSGDTQYF. The full variable domain, with the rest looked up from reference TRBV7-2 and TRBJ2-3, is GAGVSQSPSNKVTEKGKDVELRCDPISGHTALYWYRQSLGQGLEFLIYFQGNSAPDKSGLPSDRFSAERTGGSVSTLTIQRTQQEDSAVYLCASSLVSGDTQYFGPGTRLTVL.

The rearrangement links TRBV28 to TRBJ1-2; D might be TRBD1 (5 bases). V lost 3 bases to trimming and J lost 3 bases, with 11 bases between them. Germline lookup yields CDR1 MDHEN and CDR2 SYDVKM. This CDR3 is built from 14 residues. The CDR3 DNA reads as TGTGCCAGCAGTTTTCAAGGGGCCTACTATGGCTACACCTTC. It encodes CASSFQGAYYGYTF.

This clone was picked up one time. V usage is TRBV11-2 and J usage is TRBJ1-2, with a tentative D call TRBD1 (6 bases). From germline, CDR1 is SGHAT and CDR2 FQNNGV. Trimming took off 4 bases at V and 7 bases at J, with 28 bases between the two ends. CDR3 size: 18 residues. Here the CDR3 DNA reads TGTGCCAGCAGCTCGAAAGCAGGACAGAGACTGTTTTCAGCTGGCTACACCTTC. Protein sequence: CASSSKAGQRLFSAGYTF.

This sequence joins TRBV27 and TRBJ2-3; D is uncertain. V lost 5 bases and J 7 bases, leaving 13 bases between the germline ends. This CDR3 has 13 residues. Germline V gene lookup returns CDR1 MNHEY and CDR2 SMNVEV (reference sequence). The CDR3 loop is CASSAVQYHTQYF. CDR3 nucleotide sequence: TGTGCCAGCAGTGCCGTACAGTACCATACGCAGTATTTT.

V usage is TRBV9 and J usage is TRBJ2-1, with TRBD2 identical over 16 bases. The CDR3 contains 18 residues. Germline CDR1 and CDR2: SGDLS and YYNGEE. J gave up 0 bases and V 2 bases, and 2 bases lay outside the gene matches. The DNA of the CDR3 is TGTGCCAGCAGCGTGGGACTAGCGGGAGGGATCTCCTACAATGAGCAGTTCTTC. Translating it yields CASSVGLAGGISYNEQFF.

The V and J genes are TRBV6-1 and TRBJ1-5; D gene ambiguous. This CDR3 is built from 12 residues. Trimming took off 2 bases at V and 7 bases at J, with 6 bases between the two ends. Per germline, CDR1 MNHNS and CDR2 SASEGT. CDR3 loop: CASSELQQPQHF. The CDR3 DNA reads as TGTGCCAGCAGTGAATTGCAGCAGCCCCAGCATTTT.

The chain combines TRBV5-1 with TRBJ2-7; weak D call: TRBD1 (6 bases). V shed 8 bases and J shed 6 bases, with 12 bases lying between them. The germline V gene has CDR1 SGHRS and CDR2 YFSETQ. There are 11 residues in the CDR3. CDR3 loop: CASTQTGEQYF. Written as DNA, the CDR3 is TGCGCCAGTACTCAGACAGGCGAGCAGTACTTC.

The chain recombines TRBV21-1 with TRBJ1-1; the table's D gene call, TRBD1, was not cross checked with the DNA. TRBV21-1 is designated a pseudogene. This CDR3 has 15 residues. The CDR3 reads CASIKAGHLNTEAFF. Here the CDR3 DNA reads TGTGCCAGCATCAAAGCGGGACACCTGAACACTGAAGCTTTCTTT.

This chain uses TRBV28 with TRBJ1-5; TRBD1 is a possible D gene (6 bases). The CDR3 is 15 amino acids. Germline V gene lookup returns CDR1 MDHEN and CDR2 SYDVKM. The V end lost 7 bases, the J end lost 6 bases, and 19 bases lay between the germline ends. In nucleotides, the CDR3 is TGTGCCAGCACCCTCGGGACACTTGGTAGTCAGCCCCAGCATTTT. Translated: CASTLGTLGSQPQHF.

With respect to this clone: Other DNA sequences in this specimen translate into the identical CDR3. V is TRBV5-1 and J is TRBJ1-4; D is perhaps TRBD1 (5 bases). There are 14 residues in the CDR3. Germline CDR1 is SGHRS and CDR2 is YFSETQ. Trimming removed 2 bases from V and 8 bases from J, with 13 bases in between. The CDR3 region has the DNA TGCGCCAGCAGCTTAGAGGTGGGGCGCGAAAAACTGTTTTTT. Its translation: CASSLEVGREKLFF.

The V call is TRBV5-1, the J call TRBJ1-2; the D gene is possibly TRBD1 (5 bases). Germline V gene lookup returns CDR1 SGHRS and CDR2 YFSETQ. The CDR3 is 18 amino acids. The V end was cut by 0 bases, the J end by 8 bases, with 26 bases between. Here the CDR3 DNA reads TGCGCCAGCAGCTTGGGGCCGAGACAGCGGTCGTGGGACGAAGGCTACACCTTC. It codes for CASSLGPRQRSWDEGYTF.

This clone showed up just once. The V gene is TRBV6-1, the J gene TRBJ2-7, with D hard to call. V was shortened by 7 bases and J by 1 base, with 14 bases between the two germline ends. CDR1 and CDR2 (germline): MNHNS, SASEGT. This CDR3 is 14 amino acids long. CDR3 sequence: CASKERSLSYEQYF. The CDR3 coding sequence is TGTGCCAGCAAGGAGAGGTCGTTATCCTACGAGCAGTACTTC.

The chain recombines TRBV19 with TRBJ2-3; D call uncertain. Trimming left V 7 bases short and J 2 bases short, with 10 bases between. The CDR3 contains 13 residues. Per germline, CDR1 LNHDA and CDR2 SQIVND (reference sequence). The CDR3 is CASTHPVTDTQYF. The CDR3 bases are TGTGCCAGTACCCATCCGGTCACAGATACGCAGTATTTT. Complete variable domain (other parts from reference TRBV19 and TRBJ2-3): DGGITQSPKYLFRKEGQNVTLSCEQNLNHDAMYWYRQDPGQGLRLIYYSQIVNDFQKGDIAEGYSVSREKKESFPLTVTSAQKNPTAFYLCASTHPVTDTQYFGPGTRLTVL.

The chain uses TRBV5-6 and TRBJ1-1; D gene unclear. The germline gives CDR1 SGHDT, CDR2 YYEEEE. V was pared by 5 bases and J by 1 base, with 12 bases between. The CDR3 extends over 14 amino acids. The CDR3 DNA is TGTGCCAGCAGTTTCAACCCCCCGAACACTGAAGCTTTCTTT. Translated: CASSFNPPNTEAFF.

This rearrangement joins TRBV5-4 to TRBJ2-7; 12 bases fit TRBD2. Germline CDR1 SGHNT, CDR2 YYREEE (reference sequence). The CDR3 has 16 amino acids. With 3 bases clipped from V and 3 bases from J, the junction kept 7 bases outside the gene matches. CDR3 DNA: TGTGCCAGCAGCTCCCGACTAGCGGGAGTTTACTACGAGCAGTACTTC. Its protein product is CASSSRLAGVYYEQYF.

This clone was found once. The V and J genes are TRBV7-3 and TRBJ2-2, with 8 bases matching TRBD1. With 5 bases clipped from V and 1 base from J, the junction kept 3 bases outside the gene matches. Looked up from germline, CDR1 is SGHTA and CDR2 is FQGTGA. The CDR3 spans 15 residues. For the CDR3, the DNA is TGTGCCAGCAGCAGGGGACAGGTGAACACCGGGGAGCTGTTTTTT. Encoded protein: CASSRGQVNTGELFF.

The chain is built from TRBV9 and TRBJ2-1, with TRBD2 matching over 10 bases. The germline gives CDR1 SGDLS, CDR2 YYNGEE. After removal of 3 bases from V and 3 bases from J, the junction contained 3 bases not matched to a gene. The length of the CDR3 is 15 residues. CDR3 nucleotides: TGTGCCAGCAGCGGTACTAGCGGGAACTACAATGAGCAGTTCTTC. It codes for CASSGTSGNYNEQFF.

This rearrangement joins TRBV6-5 to TRBJ2-7; the match to TRBD2 covers 12 bases. J lost 3 bases, V lost 7 bases, and 4 bases had no gene match. CDR3 length: 14 residues. CDR1 and CDR2 from the germline V gene are MNHEY and SVGAGI. The CDR3: CASTRLAGVYEQYF. In DNA form, the CDR3 reads TGTGCCAGCACCAGACTAGCGGGAGTCTACGAGCAGTACTTC.